This is a list of T cell receptor beta chains from one sample in a study of T-cell memory formation after mild COVID-19. TCRdb re-analysed the 5' RACE reads in MiXCR, keeping a single row per CDR3 protein. The table has approximately 150,000 distinct CDR3 sequences, about 6.1% seen once. The specimen sequenced was PBMCs or a T cell subset sorted from them (not recorded which). Receptors originate from an adult woman who had mild COVID-19 (a few samples of this study predate the infection). Cell type and time point are not known. Both conserved end residues are part of each CDR3. The D gene is left open where the match is weak. Clone size is not always given. Where it is, it says once, few, many or a class for expanded clones.

abundance	j_gene	d_gene	len	v_gene	CDR3aa	CDR3nt
many	TRBJ2-5	.	15	TRBV9	CASSATGTAQETQYF	TGTGCCAGCAGCGCCACCGGGACGGCCCAAGAGACCCAGTACTTC
few	TRBJ2-2	.	16	TRBV5-1	CASSLASVVGAGELFF	TGCGCCAGCAGCTTGGCCAGTGTCGTAGGGGCCGGGGAGCTGTTTTTT
few	TRBJ2-5	.	13	TRBV11-2	CASSWASQETQYF	TGTGCCAGCAGCTGGGCCAGCCAAGAGACCCAGTACTTC
few	TRBJ2-7	TRBD2	13	TRBV29-1	CSVGGLAGEEQYF	TGCAGCGTTGGGGGACTAGCGGGAGAGGAGCAGTACTTC
.	TRBJ1-1	.	14	TRBV5-1	CASSFGVASTEAFF	TGCGCCAGCAGCTTTGGGGTAGCGAGCACTGAAGCTTTCTTT
many	TRBJ1-4	TRBD1	17	TRBV4-2	CASSQDRDRATNEKLFF	TGTGCCAGCAGCCAAGATCGGGACAGGGCAACTAATGAAAAACTGTTTTTT
few	TRBJ2-1	TRBD2	14	TRBV18	CASSPLAGDNEQFF	TGTGCCAGCTCACCCCTAGCGGGAGACAATGAGCAGTTCTTC
few	TRBJ2-3	TRBD1	17	TRBV18	CASSPTAGDRGGHTQYF	TGTGCCAGCTCGCCAACCGCGGGGGACAGGGGAGGACATACGCAGTATTTT
few	TRBJ2-5	TRBD2	15	TRBV19	CASSLRGDREETQYF	TGTGCCAGTAGTCTCCGGGGGGACCGAGAAGAGACCCAGTACTTC
.	TRBJ1-6	.	14	TRBV6-1	CAGGWSGDRSPLHF	TGTGCCGGTGGGTGGTCAGGGGATCGTTCACCCCTCCACTTT
many	TRBJ2-5	.	11	TRBV12-5	CASGNGETQYF	TGTGCTAGTGGTAACGGGGAGACCCAGTACTTC
many	TRBJ1-5	.	16	TRBV10-3	CAISESGGVVNQPQHF	TGTGCCATCAGTGAGTCGGGGGGGGTAGTGAATCAGCCCCAGCATTTT
.	TRBJ2-5	TRBD2	14	TRBV27	CASSLTSAKETQYF	TGTGCCAGCAGTTTGACTAGCGCAAAAGAGACCCAGTACTTC
many	TRBJ2-1	TRBD2	17	TRBV5-1	CASSFRPGLAGGNEQFF	TGCGCCAGCAGCTTTCGACCGGGACTAGCGGGAGGCAATGAGCAGTTCTTC
many	TRBJ1-1	.	15	TRBV12-3/TRBV12-4	CASSSRDGMNTEAFF	TGTGCCAGCAGTTCACGAGACGGAATGAACACTGAAGCTTTCTTT
.	TRBJ2-2	TRBD2	15	TRBV11-3	CASTRGLAERGELFF	TGTGCCAGCACGAGGGGACTAGCGGAACGGGGGGAGCTGTTTTTT
.	TRBJ1-2	.	13	TRBV7-2	CASSPGLQSGYTF	TGTGCCAGCAGCCCAGGGTTACAGAGCGGCTACACCTTC
.	TRBJ1-2	.	15	TRBV9	CASSAEGDKTYGYTF	TGTGCCAGCAGCGCAGAGGGGGACAAGACCTATGGCTACACCTTC
few	TRBJ1-5	.	13	TRBV24-1	CATGGDSNQPQHF	TGTGCCACCGGAGGGGATAGCAATCAGCCCCAGCATTTT
.	TRBJ2-4	TRBD2	17	TRBV5-6	CASSLFGLAGAGNSQYF	TGTGCCAGCAGCTTGTTTGGACTAGCGGGAGCGGGAAACAGTCAGTACTTC
few	TRBJ2-7	TRBD1	12	TRBV30	CAKGQTPFEQYF	TGTGCCAAGGGACAGACACCGTTCGAGCAGTACTTC
few	TRBJ1-4	.	16	TRBV4-2	CASSQAGTELNEKLFF	TGTGCCAGCAGTCAAGCCGGTACGGAGCTTAATGAAAAACTGTTTTTT
many	TRBJ2-2	.	14	TRBV5-1	CASSRVSNTGELFF	TGCGCCAGCAGCCGAGTTTCGAACACCGGGGAGCTGTTTTTT
many	TRBJ2-5	TRBD2	17	TRBV20-1	CRVDGWGLASPQETQYF	TGCAGGGTAGATGGATGGGGACTAGCGAGTCCCCAAGAGACCCAGTACTTC
many	TRBJ2-7	TRBD1	14	TRBV30	CAWSMGQGRYEQYF	TGTGCCTGGAGTATGGGACAGGGCCGGTACGAGCAGTACTTC
.	TRBJ1-2	.	14	TRBV11-3	CASSPAGSNYGYTF	TGTGCCAGCAGCCCAGCAGGATCTAACTATGGCTACACCTTC
many	TRBJ2-3	.	15	TRBV5-1	CASSAIGSSTDTQYF	TGCGCCAGCAGCGCGATAGGTTCTAGCACAGATACGCAGTATTTT
many	TRBJ2-7	TRBD1	14	TRBV5-1	CASQLTGDIDEQYF	TGCGCCAGCCAACTAACAGGGGATATCGACGAGCAGTACTTC
.	TRBJ2-4	TRBD1	15	TRBV7-3	CASSFLQGAENIQYF	TGTGCCAGCAGCTTTCTACAGGGGGCCGAGAACATTCAGTACTTC
few	TRBJ1-1	TRBD1	13	TRBV20-1	CSARRRDRAEAFF	TGCAGTGCTAGGAGGCGTGACAGGGCTGAAGCTTTCTTT
many	TRBJ1-1	.	12	TRBV12-3/TRBV12-4	CASTPGNTEAFF	TGTGCCAGCACCCCAGGGAACACTGAAGCTTTCTTT
many	TRBJ2-3	TRBD2	16	TRBV9	CASSKLAGNGTDTQYF	TGTGCCAGCAGCAAACTAGCGGGAAATGGCACAGATACGCAGTATTTT
few	TRBJ1-1	.	14	TRBV5-1	CASSYRGPGTEAFF	TGCGCCAGCAGCTACCGTGGACCAGGCACTGAAGCTTTCTTT
.	TRBJ2-2	TRBD2	16	TRBV7-2	CASSLQAGGNAGELFF	TGTGCCAGCAGCTTACAAGCGGGGGGGAACGCCGGGGAGCTGTTTTTT
few	TRBJ2-7	TRBD2	15	TRBV3-1	CASSLGLAGVYEQYF	TGTGCCAGCAGCCTTGGACTAGCGGGGGTCTACGAGCAGTACTTC
many	TRBJ2-3	TRBD2	13	TRBV24-1	CATSLGGAGTQYF	TGTGCCACTTCCCTCGGGGGGGCAGGTACGCAGTATTTT
many	TRBJ2-7	.	10	TRBV5-1	CASSYYEQYF	TGCGCCAGCAGCTACTACGAGCAGTACTTC
many	TRBJ2-7	TRBD2	15	TRBV11-1	CASSPLGLAFYEQYF	TGTGCCAGCAGCCCTCTGGGACTAGCGTTCTACGAGCAGTACTTC
few	TRBJ2-5	TRBD1	14	TRBV12-3/TRBV12-4	CASSSTLDRGTQYF	TGTGCCAGCAGTTCGACCCTGGACAGGGGGACCCAGTACTTC
many	TRBJ2-3	.	18	TRBV4-2	CASSQGLSRGRDTDTQYF	TGTGCCAGCAGCCAAGGTCTGTCGAGAGGTCGGGACACAGATACGCAGTATTTT
few	TRBJ2-1	TRBD2	17	TRBV6-6	CASSYPRTSGTNNEQFF	TGTGCCAGCAGTTACCCACGGACTAGCGGGACGAACAATGAGCAGTTCTTC
many	TRBJ2-7	.	11	TRBV6-2/TRBV6-3	CASSHIYEQYF	TGTGCCAGCAGTCACATCTACGAGCAGTACTTC
many	TRBJ2-7	.	15	TRBV20-1	CSARTGTGLSYEQYF	TGCAGTGCTAGAACAGGGACGGGATTATCCTACGAGCAGTACTTC
.	TRBJ1-3	.	15	TRBV7-2	CASSSDTWWGNTIYF	TGTGCCAGCAGCTCGGACACCTGGTGGGGAAACACCATATATTTT
.	TRBJ2-1	.	13	TRBV6-2/TRBV6-3	CASSYTNINEQFF	TGTGCCAGCAGTTATACCAATATAAATGAGCAGTTCTTC
many	TRBJ2-6	.	18	TRBV12-3/TRBV12-4	CASSPWGTVLSGANVLTF	TGTGCCAGCAGTCCTTGGGGGACGGTCCTCTCTGGGGCCAACGTCCTGACTTTC
.	TRBJ1-2	.	16	TRBV9	CASSFPTQGPIYGYTF	TGTGCCAGCAGCTTCCCGACTCAGGGCCCAATTTATGGCTACACCTTC
many	TRBJ2-3	.	15	TRBV7-2	CASSFFVAGTDTQYF	TGTGCCAGCAGCTTCTTCGTAGCGGGCACAGATACGCAGTATTTT
few	TRBJ1-2	.	16	TRBV12-3/TRBV12-4	CASSSLIGFPNYGYTF	TGTGCCAGCAGCTCTCTTATAGGGTTTCCTAACTATGGCTACACCTTC
many	TRBJ2-1	TRBD2	15	TRBV14	CASSQASTSGNEQFF	TGTGCCAGCAGCCAAGCATCGACTAGCGGAAATGAGCAGTTCTTC